Reported below is one T cell receptor beta chain. What it recognizes is unknown. The germline V gene encodes CDR1 GTSNPN and CDR2 SVGIG (reference sequence). With 2 bases clipped from V and 3 bases from J, the junction kept 4 bases outside the gene matches. The CDR3 covers 13 residues. The data were obtained in a study of Ad26.COV2.S vaccination and SARS-CoV-2 variants. Whole-study findings and limits: The TCR breadth and depth analyses may have produced an underestimate of total T cell responses. It was vaccine recipients, not placebo recipients, who had the higher spike-specific TCR breadth.

Repertoires were generated with immunoSEQ multiplex PCR, while TCRdb's copy carries only in-frame clones and drops some. The sample includes more than 300,000 clones, roughly 84% of them seen just once. The treatment denotes: 19 received Ad26.COV2.S at low or high dose, single or two shots; about 5 received placebo; per-sample allocation not given. Following the first vaccine or placebo injection, samples were taken on day 63. Wuhan-strain spike was delivered by a replication-incompetent Ad26 vector. The sequence was collected from a person between 18 and 65 years old who received the Ad26.COV2.S COVID-19 vaccine or a placebo. The chain links TRBV30 to TRBJ2-7; the match to TRBD1 covers 7 bases. The specimen was peripheral blood, collected in a trial of Ad26.COV2.S vaccine versus placebo. The chain's CDR3 is CAWSHRGFYEQYF. CDR3 coding DNA: TGTGCCTGGAGTCACAGGGGTTTCTACGAGCAGTACTTC.